This T cell receptor (beta chain) was sequenced during a study of blood T cell repertoires in COVID-19. Overall study: Sample material is recorded as cDNA or gDNA derived from T cells, B-cell-depleted T cells, or PBMCs.

Seattle's enrolled individuals joined amid active infection and were then monitored longitudinally. Source study methods: Amplified reference gene primers provided the basis for estimating nucleated cell counts. Some clones are missing from TCRdb's copy, which holds only in-frame ones; the method was immunoSEQ multiplex PCR. Clone size and the V and J calls come from that table; the DNA yielded D and trimming. The sample yields 100,000 to 150,000 clones, 85% to 90% seen once. Sample: peripheral blood. The clonotype was recovered from a man between 60 and 70 years old with COVID-19, enrolled during active disease.

The CDR3 spells CASSPRLNQPQHF. CDR3 nucleotide sequence: TGCGCCAGCAGCCCGCGTCTCAATCAGCCCCAGCATTTT. The genes are TRBV4-3 and TRBJ1-5, with no clear D. Trimming removed 4 bases at V and 3 bases at J, with 7 bases between. CDR3 length: 13 amino acids. Germline values: CDR1 LGHNA, CDR2 YSLEER.